The 15 T cell receptor beta chains below were found in one sample sequenced in a study of T cells in Graves' hyperthyroidism and ophthalmopathy. What was amplified from RNA transcripts were TCR beta CDR3 regions. The study used the HTBI primer set for a first-round RT-PCR of the TCR CDR3. One entry per CDR3 protein, called by TCRdb with MiXCR from the multiplex PCR reads. The sample holds around 600,000 distinct CDR3 sequences, around 13% seen once. Sequenced material: blood. These TCRs come from a woman aged 45-65 years with Graves' ophthalmopathy.

The chain links TRBV12-3 or TRBV12-4 to TRBJ2-3, with TRBD2 matching 14 bases. The V segment lost 3 bases and the J segment 2 bases; nucleotides outside the gene matches: 10. The CDR3 length is 19 residues. CDR3 nucleotides: TGTGCCAGCAGTTTGACTAGCGGGAGGGTGGGGGGGCACACAGATACGCAGTATTTT. As protein: CASSLTSGRVGGHTDTQYF.

This clonotype showed up many times. This sequence joins TRBV28 and TRBJ2-7, with 7 bases that match TRBD2. CDR1 MDHEN and CDR2 SYDVKM come from the germline V gene. Trimming took 6 bases from V and 3 from J; bases not matched to a gene: 8. This CDR3 region has 14 residues. The chain's CDR3 is CASRPTSEGYEQYF. CDR3 nucleotides: TGTGCCAGCAGACCCACTAGCGAAGGCTACGAGCAGTACTTC.

This clonotype was recorded many times. The chain carries TRBV19 and TRBJ1-5, with D unclear. Germline V gene data show CDR1 as LNHDA and CDR2 as SQIVND (reference sequence). With 3 bases removed from V and 4 bases from J, the gap between germline ends came to 7 bases. The CDR3 is made up of 13 amino acids. CDR3: CASSMGWNQPQHF. The CDR3 coding sequence is TGTGCCAGTAGTATGGGGTGGAATCAGCCCCAGCATTTT.

This clonotype was counted a few times. The chain combines TRBV7-3 with TRBJ2-2, with D perhaps matching TRBD1 (6 bases). In germline, CDR1 is SGHTA, CDR2 FQGTGA. The CDR3 consists of 16 residues. V lost 1 base and J 6 bases, leaving 15 bases between the germline ends. The CDR3 spells CASSLNGQGLAGELFF. The CDR3 DNA sequence: TGTGCCAGCAGCTTAAATGGCCAGGGGCTTGCCGGGGAGCTGTTTTTT. Combining the CDR3 with reference TRBV7-3 and TRBJ2-2 gives the whole variable domain GAGVSQTPSNKVTEKGKYVELRCDPISGHTALYWYRQSLGQGPEFLIYFQGTGAADDSGLPNDRFFAVRPEGSVSTLKIQRTERGDSAVYLCASSLNGQGLAGELFFGEGSRLTVL.

This clonotype has at least ten counts. V usage is TRBV28 and J usage is TRBJ1-6; a possible D gene is TRBD1 (6 bases). The germline CDR1 and CDR2 sequences are MDHEN and SYDVKM. This CDR3 region has 13 residues. Between the trimmed V and J ends, which lost 7 bases and 11 bases, there was a span of 15 bases. The DNA for the CDR3 is TGTGCCAGCACTCAGGACAGAGCGGCACCCCTCCACTTT. Its translation is CASTQDRAAPLHF.

There are a few counts of this clonotype. The rearrangement uses TRBV27 and TRBJ2-7; TRBD2 matches at 9 bases. Trimming removed 4 bases from V and 6 bases from J; junction bases left unmatched: 7. CDR3 length equals 14 residues. Per the germline V gene, CDR1 is MNHEY and CDR2 is SMNVEV (reference sequence). This chain's CDR3 is CASSSPGLASEQYF. Here the CDR3 DNA reads TGTGCCAGCAGTTCTCCGGGACTAGCATCCGAGCAGTACTTC.

This clonotype came up a few times. The chain carries TRBV29-1 and TRBJ1-2; 9 bases are a match to TRBD1. Trimming removed 4 bases from V and 4 bases from J; junction bases left unmatched: 10. Germline values: CDR1 SQVTM, CDR2 ANQGSEA. The CDR3 runs 15 residues. The CDR3 reads CSVGFYTDRGYGYTF. CDR3 nucleotides: TGCAGCGTTGGGTTCTACACGGACAGGGGCTATGGCTACACCTTC.

Many counts were recorded for this clonotype. The genes are TRBV6-5 and TRBJ1-1; D perhaps matches TRBD1 (5 bases). This CDR3 comprises 15 residues. With 2 bases removed from V and 5 bases from J, the gap between germline ends came to 15 bases. Germline V gene lookup returns CDR1 MNHEY and CDR2 SVGAGI. In DNA, the CDR3 is TGTGCCAGCAGTTACCCGGGGGGAGGGGTAACTGAAGCTTTCTTT. Residues: CASSYPGGGVTEAFF.

This clonotype was seen many times. The gene calls are TRBV20-1 and TRBJ2-3, with D possibly matching TRBD1 (6 bases). Germline-derived CDR1 and CDR2 are DFQATT and SNEGSKA (reference sequence). The V and J ends lost 0 bases and 5 bases respectively, with 12 bases between them. This CDR3 region has 14 residues. CDR3 in amino acids: CSAREDRLGDTQYF. CDR3 in DNA: TGCAGTGCTAGAGAAGACAGGCTTGGAGATACGCAGTATTTT.

In its sample, this clonotype was seen many times. V and J are TRBV27 and TRBJ1-2; 10 bases match TRBD1. This CDR3 is built from 14 residues. Germline assignment: CDR1 MNHEY and CDR2 SMNVEV (reference sequence). V gave up 3 bases and J gave up 7 bases; unmatched junction bases: 5. Here the CDR3 DNA reads TGTGCCAGCAGTTTTGGGACAGGGGTGGGTGGCTACACCTTC. Its translation: CASSFGTGVGGYTF.

This chain uses TRBV6-6 with TRBJ2-5; D is uncertain. Trimming pared 0 bases from V and 1 base from J, leaving 9 bases between. This CDR3 is 15 amino acids long. CDR1 is MNHNY and CDR2 is SVGAGI in the germline V gene (reference sequence). The CDR3 region is CASSYSETSQETQYF. DNA of the CDR3: TGTGCCAGCAGTTACTCAGAGACCTCCCAAGAGACCCAGTACTTC.

The sample holds many counts of this clonotype. This chain uses TRBV7-9 with TRBJ1-1; D uncertain. Germline CDR1 SEHNR, CDR2 FQNEAQ (reference sequence). Trimming cost V 5 bases and J 1 base, with 14 bases left between them. This CDR3 comprises 15 residues. The CDR3 reads CASSGSWRENTEAFF. CDR3 nucleotide sequence: TGTGCCAGCAGCGGGAGCTGGAGGGAGAACACTGAAGCTTTCTTT.

The J gene is TRBJ2-7, the V gene TRBV28; 7 bases match TRBD1. Losses at the gene ends were 3 bases for V and 2 bases for J; bases not matched to a gene: 7. Germline V gives CDR1 MDHEN, CDR2 SYDVKM. This CDR3 spans 15 amino acids. The CDR3 DNA reads TGTGCCAGCAGTTTTCTGTTAGGGACAGCCTACGAGCAGTACTTC. Amino acid sequence: CASSFLLGTAYEQYF.

The chain is built from TRBV25-1 and TRBJ2-5; 14 positions match TRBD2. CDR3 length: 17 residues. J gave up 2 bases and V 3 bases, and 5 bases lay outside the gene matches. CDR1 is MGHDK and CDR2 is SYGVNS in the germline V gene. The chain's CDR3 is CASSDPRTSGRQETQYF. CDR3 bases: TGTGCCAGCAGTGACCCCCGGACTAGCGGGAGGCAAGAGACCCAGTACTTC.

This clonotype has a count of ten or more. The genes are TRBV11-2 and TRBJ1-2; 8 bases map to TRBD1. Germline trimming cut 4 bases from V and 3 bases from J; bases unmatched to any gene: 1. The length of the CDR3 is 13 residues. Germline V CDR1 and CDR2: SGHAT, FQNNGV. The CDR3 protein is CASSWDRHYGYTF. In DNA, the CDR3 is TGTGCCAGCAGCTGGGACAGGCACTATGGCTACACCTTC.